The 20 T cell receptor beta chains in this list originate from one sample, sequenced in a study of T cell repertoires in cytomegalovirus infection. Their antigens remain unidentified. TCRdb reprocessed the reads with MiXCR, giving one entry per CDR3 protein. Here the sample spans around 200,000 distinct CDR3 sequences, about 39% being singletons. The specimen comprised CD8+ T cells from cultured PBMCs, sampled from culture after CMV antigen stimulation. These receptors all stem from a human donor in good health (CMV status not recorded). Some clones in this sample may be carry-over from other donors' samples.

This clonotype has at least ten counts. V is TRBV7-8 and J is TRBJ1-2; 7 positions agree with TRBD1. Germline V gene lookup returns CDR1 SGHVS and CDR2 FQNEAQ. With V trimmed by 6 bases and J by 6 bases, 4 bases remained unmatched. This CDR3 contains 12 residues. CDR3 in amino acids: CASSKGQNGYTF. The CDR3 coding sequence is TGTGCCAGCAGTAAGGGACAGAATGGCTACACCTTC.

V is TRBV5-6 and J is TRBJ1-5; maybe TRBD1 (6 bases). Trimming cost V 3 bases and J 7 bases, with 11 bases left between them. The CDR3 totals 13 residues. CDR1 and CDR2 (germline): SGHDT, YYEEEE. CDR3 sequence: CASSSGEEQPQHF. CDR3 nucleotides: TGTGCCAGCAGCTCAGGGGAGGAACAGCCCCAGCATTTT.

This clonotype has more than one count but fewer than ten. The CDR3 DNA reads as TGTGCCAGCAGTTTGGGACAGGGGGGGTTCAATGAGCAGTTCTTC. Encoded protein: CASSLGQGGFNEQFF. This chain connects TRBV28 to TRBJ2-1; TRBD1 agrees at 11 bases. This CDR3 spans 15 amino acids. With 3 bases clipped from V and 6 bases from J, the junction kept 4 bases outside the gene matches. Germline values: CDR1 MDHEN, CDR2 SYDVKM.

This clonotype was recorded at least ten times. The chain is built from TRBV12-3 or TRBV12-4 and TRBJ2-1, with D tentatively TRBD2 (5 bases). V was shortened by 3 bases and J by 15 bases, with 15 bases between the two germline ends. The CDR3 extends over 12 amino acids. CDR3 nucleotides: TGTGCCAGCAGTTTTAGGAGGACTGAACGGTTCTTC. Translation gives CASSFRRTERFF.

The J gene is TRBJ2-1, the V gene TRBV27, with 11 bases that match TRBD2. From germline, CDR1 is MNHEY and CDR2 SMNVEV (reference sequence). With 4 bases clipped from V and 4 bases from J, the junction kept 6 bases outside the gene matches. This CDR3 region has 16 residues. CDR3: CASSSGTSGTYNEQFF. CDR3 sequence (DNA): TGTGCCAGCAGTTCCGGGACTAGCGGCACTTACAATGAGCAGTTCTTC.

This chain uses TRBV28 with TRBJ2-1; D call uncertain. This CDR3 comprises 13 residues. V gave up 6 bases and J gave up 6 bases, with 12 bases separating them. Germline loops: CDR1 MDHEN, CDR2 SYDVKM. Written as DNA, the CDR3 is TGTGCCAGCAGGAGTAGAAGCCGCAATGAGCAGTTCTTC. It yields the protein CASRSRSRNEQFF.

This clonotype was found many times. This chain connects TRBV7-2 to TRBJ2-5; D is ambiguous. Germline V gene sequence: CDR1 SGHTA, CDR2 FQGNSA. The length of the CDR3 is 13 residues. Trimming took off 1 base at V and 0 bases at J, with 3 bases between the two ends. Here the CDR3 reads CASSLEYQETQYF. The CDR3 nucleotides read TGTGCCAGCAGCTTAGAGTACCAAGAGACCCAGTACTTC.

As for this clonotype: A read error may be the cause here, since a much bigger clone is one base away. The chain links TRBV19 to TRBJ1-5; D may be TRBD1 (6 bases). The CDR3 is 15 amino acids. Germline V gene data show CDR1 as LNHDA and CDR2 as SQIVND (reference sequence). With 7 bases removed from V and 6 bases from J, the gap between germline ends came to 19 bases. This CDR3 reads CASKRPGERTQPQHF. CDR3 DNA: TGTGCCAGTAAGAGGCCAGGGGAACGGACTCAGCCCCAGCATTTT.

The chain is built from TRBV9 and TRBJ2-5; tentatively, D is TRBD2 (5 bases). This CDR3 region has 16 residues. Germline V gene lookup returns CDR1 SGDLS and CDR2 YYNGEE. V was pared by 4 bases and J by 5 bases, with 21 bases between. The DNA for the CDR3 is TGTGCCAGCAGCCCCTCCTCCGAGGGCGCCGGGGAGACCCAGTACTTC. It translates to CASSPSSEGAGETQYF.

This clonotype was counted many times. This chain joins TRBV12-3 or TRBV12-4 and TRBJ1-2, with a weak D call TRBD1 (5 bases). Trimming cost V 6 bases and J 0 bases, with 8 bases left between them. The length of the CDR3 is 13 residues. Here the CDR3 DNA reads TGTGCCAGCAGCCGGGGGACTAACTATGGCTACACCTTC. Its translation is CASSRGTNYGYTF.

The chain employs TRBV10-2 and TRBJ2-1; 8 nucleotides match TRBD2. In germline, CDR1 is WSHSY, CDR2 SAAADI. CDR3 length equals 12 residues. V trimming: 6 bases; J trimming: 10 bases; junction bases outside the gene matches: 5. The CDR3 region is CASRRGAREQFF. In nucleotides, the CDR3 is TGCGCCAGCAGGCGGGGGGCAAGGGAGCAGTTCTTC.

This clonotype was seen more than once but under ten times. The CDR3 region is CASSFAGLAGTEQYF. The CDR3 bases are TGTGCCAGCAGCTTTGCGGGACTAGCGGGAACCGAGCAGTACTTC. This sequence joins TRBV5-5 and TRBJ2-7; 13 nucleotides match TRBD2. Per germline, CDR1 SGHKS and CDR2 YYEKEE (reference sequence). The CDR3 consists of 15 residues. V shed 2 bases and J 6 bases; nucleotides not matched to a gene: 5.

The CDR3 is CASKETAYEQYF. The CDR3 bases are TGTGCCAGCAAGGAGACCGCCTACGAGCAGTACTTC. The chain is built from TRBV6-6 and TRBJ2-7; D is undetermined. This CDR3 region has 12 residues. Trimming stripped 7 bases from V and 2 bases from J, with 9 bases between. Germline V gives CDR1 MNHNY, CDR2 SVGAGI (reference sequence).

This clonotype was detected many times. The CDR3 here is CASSPDGLAGETQYF. The CDR3 DNA reads TGTGCCAGCAGTCCTGATGGACTAGCGGGGGAGACCCAGTACTTC. The chain couples TRBV6-1 to TRBJ2-5, with 12 bases matching TRBD2. The CDR3 spans 15 residues. CDR1 and CDR2 from the germline V gene are MNHNS and SASEGT. J lost 5 bases, V lost 5 bases, and 6 bases had no gene match.

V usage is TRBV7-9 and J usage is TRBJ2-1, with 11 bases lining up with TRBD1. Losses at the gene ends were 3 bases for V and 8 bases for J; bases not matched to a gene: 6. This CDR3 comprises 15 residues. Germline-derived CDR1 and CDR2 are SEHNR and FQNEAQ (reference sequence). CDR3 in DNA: TGTGCCAGCAGCTTTCCGGGACAGGGGGTAGATGAGCAGTTCTTC. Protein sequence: CASSFPGQGVDEQFF. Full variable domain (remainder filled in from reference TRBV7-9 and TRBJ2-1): DTGVSQNPRHKITKRGQNVTFRCDPISEHNRLYWYRQTLGQGPEFLTYFQNEAQLEKSRLLSDRFSAERPKGSFSTLEIQRTEQGDSAMYLCASSFPGQGVDEQFFGPGTRLTVL.

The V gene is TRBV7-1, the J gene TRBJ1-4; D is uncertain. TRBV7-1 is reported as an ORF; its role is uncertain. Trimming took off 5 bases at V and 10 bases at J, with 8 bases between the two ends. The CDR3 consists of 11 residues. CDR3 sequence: CASSPGIKLFF. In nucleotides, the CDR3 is TGTGCCAGCAGCCCCGGGATAAAACTGTTTTTT.

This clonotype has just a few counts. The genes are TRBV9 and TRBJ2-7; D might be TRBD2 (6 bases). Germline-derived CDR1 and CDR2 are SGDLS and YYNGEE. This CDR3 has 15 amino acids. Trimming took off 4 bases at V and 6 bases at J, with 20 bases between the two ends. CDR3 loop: CASSLQGGVHGEQYF. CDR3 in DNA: TGTGCCAGCAGCCTCCAGGGCGGGGTCCATGGCGAGCAGTACTTC.

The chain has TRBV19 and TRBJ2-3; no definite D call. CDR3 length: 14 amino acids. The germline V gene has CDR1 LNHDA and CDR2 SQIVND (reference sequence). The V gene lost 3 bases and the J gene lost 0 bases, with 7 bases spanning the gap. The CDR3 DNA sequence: TGTGCCAGTAGTATCGGGCCCAGCACAGATACGCAGTATTTT. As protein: CASSIGPSTDTQYF.

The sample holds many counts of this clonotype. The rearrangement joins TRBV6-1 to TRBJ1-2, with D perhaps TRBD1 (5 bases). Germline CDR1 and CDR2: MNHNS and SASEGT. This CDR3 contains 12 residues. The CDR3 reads CQTDSINYGYTF. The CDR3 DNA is TGTCAGACAGACAGTATTAACTATGGCTACACCTTC.

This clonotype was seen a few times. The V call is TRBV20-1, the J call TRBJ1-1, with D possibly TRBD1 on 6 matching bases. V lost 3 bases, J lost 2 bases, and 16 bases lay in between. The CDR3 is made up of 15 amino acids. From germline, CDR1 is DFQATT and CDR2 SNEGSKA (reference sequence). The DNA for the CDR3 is TGCAGTGCTAGCCGACTTGGGGGGCCAAACACTGAAGCTTTCTTT. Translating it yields CSASRLGGPNTEAFF.